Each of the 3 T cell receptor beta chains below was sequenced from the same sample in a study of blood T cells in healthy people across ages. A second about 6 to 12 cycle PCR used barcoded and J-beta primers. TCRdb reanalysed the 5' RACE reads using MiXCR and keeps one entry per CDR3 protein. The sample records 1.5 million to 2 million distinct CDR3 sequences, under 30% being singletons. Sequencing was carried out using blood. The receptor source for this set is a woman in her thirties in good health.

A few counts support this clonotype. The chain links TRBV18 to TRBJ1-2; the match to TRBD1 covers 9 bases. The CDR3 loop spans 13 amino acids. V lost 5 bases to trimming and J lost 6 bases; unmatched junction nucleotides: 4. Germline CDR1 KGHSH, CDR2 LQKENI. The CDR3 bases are TGTGCCAGCTCATCAACAGGGGGCGATGGCTACACCTTC. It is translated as CASSSTGGDGYTF.

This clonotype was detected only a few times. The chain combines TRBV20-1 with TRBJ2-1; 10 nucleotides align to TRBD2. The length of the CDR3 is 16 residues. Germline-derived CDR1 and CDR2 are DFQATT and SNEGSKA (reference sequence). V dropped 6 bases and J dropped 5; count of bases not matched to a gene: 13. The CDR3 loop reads CSASDPGLAGDNEQFF. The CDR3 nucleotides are TGCAGTGCGAGTGATCCAGGGCTAGCGGGGGACAATGAGCAGTTCTTC.

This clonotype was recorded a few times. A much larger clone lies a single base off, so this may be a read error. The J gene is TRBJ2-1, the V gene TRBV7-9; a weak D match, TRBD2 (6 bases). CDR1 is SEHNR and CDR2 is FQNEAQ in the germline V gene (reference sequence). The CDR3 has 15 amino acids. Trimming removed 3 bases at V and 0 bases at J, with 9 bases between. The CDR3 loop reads CASSFSGISYNEQFF. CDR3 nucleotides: TGTGCCAGCAGCTTTAGCGGTATCTCCTACAATGAGCAGTTCTTC.